This T cell receptor beta chain was profiled in a study of blood T cell repertoires in COVID-19. The wider study: Donors in the United States, Italy and Spain gave samples during acute or convalescent COVID-19. T cells, B-cell-depleted T cells, or PBMCs provided the cDNA or gDNA that served as material.

This clone showed up just once. As handled by the study authors: From reference gene primer amplification, estimates of nucleated cell counts were derived. The repertoire was sequenced with immunoSEQ multiplex PCR; TCRdb's copy has only in-frame clones and lacks some. V and J calls plus clone size are reproduced from that table; the DNA served to infer D and trimming. The sample shows about 160,000 clones, about 80% of them seen only once. The CDR3 extends over 15 amino acids. CDR1 and CDR2 (germline): SGHVS, FNYEAQ. V was pared by 4 bases and J by 5 bases, with 10 bases of the junction left unmatched.

V is TRBV7-6 and J is TRBJ2-7; TRBD2 matches at 8 bases. The source is an elderly woman with acute or convalescent COVID-19. The sequenced sample consisted of peripheral blood. Written as DNA, the CDR3 is TGTGCCAGCAGCTCGCGGAGCGGGAGCCTTCACGAGCAGTACTTC. This translates into CASSSRSGSLHEQYF.